This TCR beta chain emerged from a study of human T cells and chemical hapten exposure. Notes on the study in general: Versus controls, expanded TCRs had significantly more large CDR3 similarity clusters. Having alopecia, donors may respond immunologically unlike healthy people. Counts of TCRs above 1 in 1000 frequency stayed unchanged with DPC sensitization.

Stated time point: patch test 2, 6 weeks after DPC sensitization. Treatment of the sample: therapeutic diphenylcyclopropenone sensitization with weekly scalp DPC. Whole blood that had not been fractionated was the source of extracted total RNA. TCRdb re-derived calls from the RACE reads in MiXCR, one entry per CDR3 protein. The top ten clones hold roughly 5.4% of a sample with about 400,000 distinct CDR3 sequences, about 6% of them seen once. In the case of this clonotype: What it binds is unknown. Since a much larger clone is just one base distant, this may be a read error.

Trimming shortened V by 7 bases and J by 4 bases, and 19 bases separated the two germline ends. CDR3 size: 15 residues. The clonotype was recovered from a woman between 18 and 30 years old with alopecia areata. Some clones in this sample may be carry-over from other donors' samples. This chain uses TRBV12-3 or TRBV12-4 with TRBJ1-1; D gene ambiguous. The sequences come from whole blood, collected in connection with sensitization to the hapten diphenylcyclopropenone (DPC). The CDR3 reads CASNPLEGISTEAFF. DNA of the CDR3: TGTGCCAGCAATCCCCTGGAGGGAATTAGCACTGAAGCTTTCTTT.